This TCR beta chain is from a study of T cells in Graves' hyperthyroidism and ophthalmopathy. Across the study: The initial diagnosis was the point when peripheral blood was collected, ahead of any treatment.

The CDR3 contains 19 residues. Germline CDR1 and CDR2: SNHLY and FYNNEI. Trimming cost V 1 base and J 1 base; bases outside gene matches: 10. RNA transcripts gave rise to amplified TCR beta CDR3 regions. In the first-round RT-PCR of the TCR CDR3, the HTBI primer set was used. Each CDR3 protein is one row after TCRdb ran MiXCR on the multiplex PCR reads. The data hold fewer than 450,000 distinct CDR3 sequences, with about 18% observed a single time. The rearrangement joins TRBV2 to TRBJ2-4; 10 nucleotides match TRBD2. The TCR was taken from a woman in her 30s with Graves' hyperthyroidism that later progressed to Graves' ophthalmopathy. The sample comprised blood. CDR3 protein: CASSEVVSGRAGAKNIQYF. CDR3 DNA: TGTGCCAGCAGTGAAGTGGTGAGCGGGAGGGCCGGGGCCAAAAACATTCAGTACTTC.